The sample holds one count of the clone carrying this T cell receptor (beta chain). The target antigen is unknown. This record belongs to a study of shared clonotypes between healthy human individuals. Notes on the study in general: Only blood was sampled, and tissue TCR repertoires likely differ from blood ones. Sharing of clonotypes among donors was expected to vary with sequencing depth.

Evenly divided among several immunoSEQ plates was the genomic DNA of each subset. Libraries were prepared by immunoSEQ multiplex PCR; TCRdb keeps only in-frame clonotypes and omits some of them. Of 2,500,000 or so clones listed, 85% to 95% are singletons. Per the germline V gene, CDR1 is SNHLY and CDR2 is FYNNEI. There are 15 residues in the CDR3. The V end was cut by 2 bases, the J end by 6 bases, with 16 bases between. J is TRBJ1-1 and V is TRBV2; tentative D call: TRBD1 (5 bases). The sample was naive CD4+ T cells sorted from blood. Subset indicated: CD45RA+ positively selected. The TCR was taken from a young man in good health. CDR3 region: CASSERPGFGAEAFF. Written as DNA, the CDR3 is TGTGCCAGCAGTGAAAGGCCAGGGTTTGGCGCTGAAGCTTTCTTT.